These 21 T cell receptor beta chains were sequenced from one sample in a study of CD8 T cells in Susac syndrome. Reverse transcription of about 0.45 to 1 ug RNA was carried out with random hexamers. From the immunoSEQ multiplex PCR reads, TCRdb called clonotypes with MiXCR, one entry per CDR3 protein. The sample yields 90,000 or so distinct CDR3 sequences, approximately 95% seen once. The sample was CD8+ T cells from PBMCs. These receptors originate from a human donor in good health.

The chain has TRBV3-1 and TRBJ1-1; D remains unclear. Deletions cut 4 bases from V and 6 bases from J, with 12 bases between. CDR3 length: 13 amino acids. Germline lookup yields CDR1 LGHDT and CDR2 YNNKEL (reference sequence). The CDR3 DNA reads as TGTGCCAGCAGCCCTGGTTCGCGCCCTGAAGCTTTCTTT. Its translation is CASSPGSRPEAFF.

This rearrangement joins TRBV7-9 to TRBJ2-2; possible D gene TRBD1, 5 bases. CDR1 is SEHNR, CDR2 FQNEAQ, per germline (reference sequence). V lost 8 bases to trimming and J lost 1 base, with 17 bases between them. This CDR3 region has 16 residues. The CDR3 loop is CASYSGPTGNTGELFF. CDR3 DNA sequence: TGTGCCAGCTACTCCGGGCCCACAGGGAACACCGGGGAGCTGTTTTTT.

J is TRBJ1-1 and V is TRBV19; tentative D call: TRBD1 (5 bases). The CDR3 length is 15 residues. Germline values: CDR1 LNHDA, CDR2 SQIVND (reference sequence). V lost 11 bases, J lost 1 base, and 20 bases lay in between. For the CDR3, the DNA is TGTGCCCGGACCTGGGACCCCCCGGGGAACACTGAAGCTTTCTTT. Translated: CARTWDPPGNTEAFF.

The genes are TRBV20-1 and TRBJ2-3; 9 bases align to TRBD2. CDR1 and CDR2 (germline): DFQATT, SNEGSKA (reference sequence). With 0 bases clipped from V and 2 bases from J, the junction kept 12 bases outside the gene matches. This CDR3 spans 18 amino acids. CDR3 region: CSARDPSGEKRFTDTQYF. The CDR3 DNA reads TGCAGTGCTAGAGATCCTAGCGGGGAAAAAAGATTCACAGATACGCAGTATTTT.

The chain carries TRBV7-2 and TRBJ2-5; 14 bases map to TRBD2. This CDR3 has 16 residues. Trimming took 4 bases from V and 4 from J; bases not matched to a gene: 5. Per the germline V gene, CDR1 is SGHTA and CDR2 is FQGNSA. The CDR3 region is CASSSLTSGGGETQYF. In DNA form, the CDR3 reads TGTGCCAGCAGCTCGCTGACTAGCGGGGGGGGAGAGACCCAGTACTTC.

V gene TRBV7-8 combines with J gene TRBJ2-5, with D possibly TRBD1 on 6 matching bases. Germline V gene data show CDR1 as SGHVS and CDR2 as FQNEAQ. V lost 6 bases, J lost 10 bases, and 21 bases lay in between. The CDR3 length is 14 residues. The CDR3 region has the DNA TGTGCCAGCAGTTACCCTGGTAGGGACAAGGACCAGTACTTC. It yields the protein CASSYPGRDKDQYF.

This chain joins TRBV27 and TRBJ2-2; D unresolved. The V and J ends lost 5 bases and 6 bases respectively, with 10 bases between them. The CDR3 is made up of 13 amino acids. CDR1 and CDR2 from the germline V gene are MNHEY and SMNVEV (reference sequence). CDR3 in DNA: TGTGCCAGCAGTCTGTTAGCAGCCGGGGAGCTGTTTTTT. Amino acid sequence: CASSLLAAGELFF.

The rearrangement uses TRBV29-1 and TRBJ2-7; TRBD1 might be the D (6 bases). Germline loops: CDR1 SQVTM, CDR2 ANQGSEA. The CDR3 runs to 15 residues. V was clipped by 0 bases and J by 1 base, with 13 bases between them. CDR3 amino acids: CSVEDRTGPSYEQYF. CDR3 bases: TGCAGCGTTGAAGATCGAACAGGGCCTTCCTACGAGCAGTACTTC.

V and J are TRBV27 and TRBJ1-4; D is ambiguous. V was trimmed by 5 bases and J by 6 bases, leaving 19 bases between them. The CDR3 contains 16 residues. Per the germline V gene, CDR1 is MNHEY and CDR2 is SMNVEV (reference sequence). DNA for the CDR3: TGTGCCAGCAGTACAACCCGGGGAGAGGACTATGAAAAACTGTTTTTT. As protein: CASSTTRGEDYEKLFF.

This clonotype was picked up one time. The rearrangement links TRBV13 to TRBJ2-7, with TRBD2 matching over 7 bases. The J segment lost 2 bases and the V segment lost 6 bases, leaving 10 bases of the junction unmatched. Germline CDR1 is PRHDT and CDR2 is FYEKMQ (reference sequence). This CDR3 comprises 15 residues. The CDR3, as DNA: TGTGCCAGCAGGTTTAGGGCGGGGGAGCCCTACGAGCAGTACTTC. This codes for CASRFRAGEPYEQYF. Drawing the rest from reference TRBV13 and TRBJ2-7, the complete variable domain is AAGVIQSPRHLIKEKRETATLKCYPIPRHDTVYWYQQGPGQDPQFLISFYEKMQSDKGSIPDRFSAQQFSDYHSELNMSSLELGDSALYFCASRFRAGEPYEQYFGPGTRLTVT.

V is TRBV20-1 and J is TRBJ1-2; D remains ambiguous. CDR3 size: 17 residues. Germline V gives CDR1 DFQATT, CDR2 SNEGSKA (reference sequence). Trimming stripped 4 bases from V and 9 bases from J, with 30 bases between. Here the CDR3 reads CSAKYPEMGSSERSYTF. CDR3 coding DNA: TGCAGTGCTAAGTACCCAGAGATGGGCAGCTCCGAGAGGAGCTACACCTTC.

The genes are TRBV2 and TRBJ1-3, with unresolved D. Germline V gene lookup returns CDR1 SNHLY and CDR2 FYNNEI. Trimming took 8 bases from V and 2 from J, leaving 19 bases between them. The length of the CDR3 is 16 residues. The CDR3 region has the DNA TGTGCCAGCTCCCCGCTCGCCTTACAGCCTGGAAACACCATATATTTT. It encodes CASSPLALQPGNTIYF.

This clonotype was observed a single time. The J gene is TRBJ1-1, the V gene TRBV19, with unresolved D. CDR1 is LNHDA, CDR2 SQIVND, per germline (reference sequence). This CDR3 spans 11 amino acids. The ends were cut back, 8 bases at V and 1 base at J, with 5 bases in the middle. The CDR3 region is CASEWNTEAFF. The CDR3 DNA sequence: TGTGCCAGTGAGTGGAACACTGAAGCTTTCTTT.

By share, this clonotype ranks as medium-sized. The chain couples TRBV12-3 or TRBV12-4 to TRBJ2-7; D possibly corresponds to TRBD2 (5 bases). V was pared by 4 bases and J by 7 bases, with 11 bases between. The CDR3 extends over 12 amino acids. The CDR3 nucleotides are TGTGCCAGCAGTTCGATCCCGGGAGAGCAGTACTTC. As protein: CASSSIPGEQYF.

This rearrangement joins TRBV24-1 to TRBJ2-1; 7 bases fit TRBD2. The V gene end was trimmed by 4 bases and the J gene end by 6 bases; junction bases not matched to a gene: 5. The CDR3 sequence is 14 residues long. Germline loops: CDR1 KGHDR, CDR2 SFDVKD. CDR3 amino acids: CATSEGREGNEQFF. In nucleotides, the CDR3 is TGTGCCACCAGTGAGGGCAGGGAGGGCAATGAGCAGTTCTTC.

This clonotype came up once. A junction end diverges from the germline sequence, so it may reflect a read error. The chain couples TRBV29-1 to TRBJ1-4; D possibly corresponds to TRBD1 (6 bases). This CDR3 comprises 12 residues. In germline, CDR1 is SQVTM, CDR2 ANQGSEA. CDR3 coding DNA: TGCAGCGTCGAGGGACCCCCGGGACAACGGATTTTT. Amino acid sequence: CSVEGPPGQRIF.

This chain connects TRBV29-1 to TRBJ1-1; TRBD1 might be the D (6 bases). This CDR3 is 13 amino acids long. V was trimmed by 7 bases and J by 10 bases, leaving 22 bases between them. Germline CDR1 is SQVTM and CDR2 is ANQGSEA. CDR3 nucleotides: TGCAGCGCGAGGGGGGGGGTTAGAGACGGAGCTTTCTTT. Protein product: CSARGGVRDGAFF.

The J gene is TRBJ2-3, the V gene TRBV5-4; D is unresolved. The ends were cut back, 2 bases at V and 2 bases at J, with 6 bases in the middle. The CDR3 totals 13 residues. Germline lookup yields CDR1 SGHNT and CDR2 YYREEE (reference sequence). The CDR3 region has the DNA TGTGCCAGCAGCTTAGGAACCACAGATACGCAGTATTTT. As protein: CASSLGTTDTQYF.

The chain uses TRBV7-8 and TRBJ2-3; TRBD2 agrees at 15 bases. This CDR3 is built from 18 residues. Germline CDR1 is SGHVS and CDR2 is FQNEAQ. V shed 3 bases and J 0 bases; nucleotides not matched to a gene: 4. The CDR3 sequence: CASSLGLAGGISTDTQYF. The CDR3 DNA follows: TGTGCCAGCAGCTTGGGACTAGCGGGGGGCATAAGCACAGATACGCAGTATTTT.

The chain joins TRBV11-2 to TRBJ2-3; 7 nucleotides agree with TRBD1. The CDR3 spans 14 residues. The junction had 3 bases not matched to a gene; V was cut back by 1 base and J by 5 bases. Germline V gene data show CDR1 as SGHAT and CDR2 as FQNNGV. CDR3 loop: CASSLGQGRDTQYF. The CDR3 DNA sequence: TGTGCCAGCAGCTTAGGACAGGGCAGAGATACGCAGTATTTT.

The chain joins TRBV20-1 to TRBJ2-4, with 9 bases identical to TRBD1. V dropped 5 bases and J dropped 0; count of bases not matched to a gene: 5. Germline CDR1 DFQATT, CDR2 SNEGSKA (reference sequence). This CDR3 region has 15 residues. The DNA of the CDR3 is TGCAGTGCTTACTACAGGGGGCAAGCCAAAAACATTCAGTACTTC. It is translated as CSAYYRGQAKNIQYF.